The source of this T cell receptor beta chain is a study of OX40 agonist ivuxolimab in advanced cancers. Study in general: Eligibility rules accepted prior anti-PD-1, anti-PD-L1 or anti-CTLA-4 therapy, and 40% had some.

J gave up 3 bases and V 5 bases, and 5 bases lay outside the gene matches. Germline V gene lookup returns CDR1 SGHRS and CDR2 YFSETQ. The CDR3 totals 14 residues. The table came from immunoSEQ multiplex PCR; TCRdb's copy has only in-frame clones and leaves some out. The sample shows about 60,000 clones, roughly 86% of them seen only once. Samples of blood were obtained at baseline, on cycle 4 day 1, and on cycle 7 day 1. V is TRBV5-1 and J is TRBJ1-2, with 9 nucleotides matching TRBD1. The specimen was CD4+ or CD8+ T cells sorted from blood, collected in a trial of the OX40 agonist ivuxolimab. This TCR was recovered from an adult with an advanced solid tumor such as melanoma, head and neck, liver or kidney cancer. CDR3 amino acids: CASSRTGDDYGYTF. CDR3 coding DNA: TGCGCCAGCAGTAGGACAGGGGATGACTATGGCTACACCTTC.